Below, 7 T cell receptor beta chains from the same sample are listed, as sequenced in a study of tumor-infiltrating lymphocytes in primary liver carcinoma. From about 19-30 mg of unsorted bulk tissue, DNA and RNA were co-extracted together. TCR beta cDNA was reverse-transcribed from approximately 0.45 ug of total RNA. The reaction used a constant-region primer and ProtoScript II reverse transcriptase. Libraries covering TCR beta were generated through three nested multiplex PCR rounds (using a slightly modified ARM-PCR). The first two PCR rounds, nine to ten cycles each, used TRBV1-TRBV30 forward primers and a C-beta reverse primer. Using its own MiXCR run on the multiplex PCR reads, TCRdb lists one record per CDR3 protein. The sample yields about 37,000 distinct CDR3 sequences, approximately 82% seen once. The specimen sequenced was tumor-adjacent normal liver tissue. The origin of the receptors is a man in his forties with primary liver carcinoma and hepatitis B virus infection.

Remarks on this clonotype: Since the CDR3 does not end with the conserved phenylalanine or tryptophan, this likely comes from a read error. The V call is TRBV29-1, the J call TRBJ2-3, with 7 nucleotides matching TRBD2. CDR1 is SQVTM and CDR2 is ANQGSEA in the germline V gene. The CDR3 length is 13 residues. CDR3 coding DNA: TGCAGCGTCGGCGCGGGAGTGTACGATACACAGTATTTA. As protein: CSVGAGVYDTQYL.

This clonotype came up once. This is likely a read error, given that the CDR3 carries no conserved phenylalanine or tryptophan at its end. V usage is TRBV6-1 and J usage is TRBJ2-1; D perhaps matches TRBD2 (6 bases). The CDR3 contains 16 residues. Germline assignment: CDR1 MNHNS and CDR2 SASEGT. DNA for the CDR3: TGTGACAGCACCCCTTATCTTAGCGGAGGCCACAATGAGCAGTTCTTA. Protein sequence: CDSTPYLSGGHNEQFL.

This clonotype has only one observation. One end of the junction varies from germline; a read error may be responsible. The CDR3 sequence: CANIPSYNEQFF. The CDR3 nucleotides are TGTGCCAACATTCCGTCGTACAATGAGCAGTTTTTC. This chain joins TRBV6-1 and TRBJ2-1; no clear D gene. Per germline, CDR1 MNHNS and CDR2 SASEGT. The CDR3 covers 12 residues.

This clonotype was detected many times. The CDR3 loop is CASSVGLSGANVLTF. The CDR3 bases are TGTGCCAGCAGCGTAGGGTTGTCTGGGGCCAACGTCCTGACTTTC. The genes are TRBV7-9 and TRBJ2-6; no definite D call. Germline V gene lookup returns CDR1 SEHNR and CDR2 FQNEAQ (reference sequence). Trimming stripped 5 bases from V and 1 base from J, with 9 bases between. The CDR3 has 15 residues.

Of note for this clonotype: Germline is not matched at one junction end, which may reflect a read error. V usage is TRBV30 and J usage is TRBJ2-1, with 9 bases matching TRBD2. CDR1 and CDR2 (germline): GTSNPN, SVGIG (reference sequence). CDR3 length: 15 residues. CDR3 region: CAWSEGSSGVNEHFF. Written as DNA, the CDR3 is TGTGCCTGGAGTGAAGGATCTAGCGGGGTAAATGAGCACTTCTTC.

This clonotype appeared a single time. The chain uses TRBV10-2 and TRBJ2-3; no clear D gene. This CDR3 contains 15 residues. V gave up 2 bases and J gave up 2 bases, with 11 bases separating them. The V gene's germline CDR1 is WSHSY and CDR2 SAAADI. In DNA form, the CDR3 reads TGCGCCAGCAGTGAGGGCGACCGGGTCACAGATACGCAGTATTTT. Protein product: CASSEGDRVTDTQYF.

The V and J genes are TRBV6-4 and TRBJ2-1; D remains ambiguous. This CDR3 has 15 residues. V was pared by 6 bases and J by 12 bases, with 24 bases between. The germline V gene has CDR1 MRHNA and CDR2 SNTAGT. CDR3 region: CASSAEAPTTHGQFF. In nucleotides, the CDR3 is TGTGCCAGCAGCGCGGAAGCTCCTACAACGCATGGGCAGTTCTTC.